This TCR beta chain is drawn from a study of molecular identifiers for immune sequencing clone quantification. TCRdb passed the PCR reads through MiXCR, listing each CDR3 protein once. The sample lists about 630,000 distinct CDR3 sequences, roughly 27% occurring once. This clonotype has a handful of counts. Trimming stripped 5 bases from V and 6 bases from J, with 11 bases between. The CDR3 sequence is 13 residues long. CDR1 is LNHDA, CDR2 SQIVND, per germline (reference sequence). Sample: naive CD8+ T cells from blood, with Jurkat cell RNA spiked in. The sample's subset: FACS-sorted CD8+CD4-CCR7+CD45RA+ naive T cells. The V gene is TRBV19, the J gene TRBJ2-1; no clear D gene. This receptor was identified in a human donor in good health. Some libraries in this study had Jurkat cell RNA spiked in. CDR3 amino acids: CASSAAPLNEQFF. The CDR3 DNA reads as TGTGCCAGTAGTGCCGCCCCCCTCAATGAGCAGTTCTTC. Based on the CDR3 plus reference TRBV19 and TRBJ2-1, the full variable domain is DGGITQSPKYLFRKEGQNVTLSCEQNLNHDAMYWYRQDPGQGLRLIYYSQIVNDFQKGDIAEGYSVSREKKESFPLTVTSAQKNPTAFYLCASSAAPLNEQFFGPGTRLTVL.